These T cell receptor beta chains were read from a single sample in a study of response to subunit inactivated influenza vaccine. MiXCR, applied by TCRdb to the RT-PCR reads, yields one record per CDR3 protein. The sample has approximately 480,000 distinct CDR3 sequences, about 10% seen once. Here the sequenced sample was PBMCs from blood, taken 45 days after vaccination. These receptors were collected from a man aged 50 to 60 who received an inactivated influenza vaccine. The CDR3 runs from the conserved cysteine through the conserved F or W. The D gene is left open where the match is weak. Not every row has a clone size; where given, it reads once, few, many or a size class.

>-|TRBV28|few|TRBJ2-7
CASSPTGQKYEQYF
TGTGCCAGCAGCCCAACGGGACAAAAATACGAGCAGTACTTC
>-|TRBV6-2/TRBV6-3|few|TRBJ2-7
CASEDSSYEQYF
TGTGCCAGCGAGGACAGCTCCTACGAGCAGTACTTC
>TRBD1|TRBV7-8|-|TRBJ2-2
CASSLPGQGAGTGELFF
TGTGCCAGCAGCTTACCGGGACAGGGGGCCGGCACCGGGGAGCTGTTTTTT
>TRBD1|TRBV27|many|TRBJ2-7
CASMDPGQEQYF
TGTGCCAGCATGGACCCGGGACAGGAGCAGTACTTC
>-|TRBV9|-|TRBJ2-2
CASSPPGVDQTGELFF
TGTGCCAGCAGCCCCCCTGGGGTAGATCAGACCGGGGAGCTGTTTTTT
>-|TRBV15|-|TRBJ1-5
CATSRDLGVGQPQHF
TGTGCCACCAGCAGAGATCTCGGGGTGGGTCAGCCCCAGCATTTT
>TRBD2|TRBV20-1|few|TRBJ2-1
CSALGLAGGSSYNEQFF
TGCAGTGCCTTGGGGCTAGCGGGGGGAAGCTCCTACAATGAGCAGTTCTTC
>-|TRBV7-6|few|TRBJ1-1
CASSLAGLTEAFF
TGTGCCAGCAGCTTAGCAGGGTTAACTGAAGCTTTCTTT
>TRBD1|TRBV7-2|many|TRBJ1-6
CASQRDRVSPLHF
TGTGCCAGCCAACGGGACAGGGTTTCACCCCTCCACTTT
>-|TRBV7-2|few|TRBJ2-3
CASIVNRQSTDTQYF
TGTGCCAGCATAGTGAACCGCCAAAGCACAGATACGCAGTATTTT
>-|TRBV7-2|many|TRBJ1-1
CASSLGYGTEAFF
TGTGCCAGCAGCTTAGGTTATGGAACTGAAGCTTTCTTT
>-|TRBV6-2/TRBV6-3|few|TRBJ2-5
CASSVQAFQETQYF
TGTGCCAGCAGTGTACAGGCTTTTCAAGAGACCCAGTACTTC
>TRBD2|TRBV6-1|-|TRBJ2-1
CASRRTSGRYNEQFF
TGTGCCAGCAGGAGGACTAGCGGGAGGTACAATGAGCAGTTCTTC
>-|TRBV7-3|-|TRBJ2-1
CASSPNHGGLDEQFF
TGTGCCAGCAGCCCCAATCACGGGGGCCTGGATGAGCAGTTCTTC
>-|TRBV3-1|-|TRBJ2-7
CASSQDLSGPYEQYF
TGTGCCAGCAGCCAAGATCTGTCGGGACCGTACGAGCAGTACTTC
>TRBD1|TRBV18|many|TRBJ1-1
CASSPTGVGVAEAFF
TGTGCCAGCTCACCCACAGGGGTTGGGGTGGCTGAAGCTTTCTTT
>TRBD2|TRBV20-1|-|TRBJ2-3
CSASPRRRLAGSTDTQYF
TGCAGTGCTAGCCCCCGCCGGCGACTAGCGGGGAGCACAGATACGCAGTATTTT
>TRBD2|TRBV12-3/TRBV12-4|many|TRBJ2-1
CASSENLGREFF
TGTGCCAGCAGTGAGAATTTGGGGAGGGAGTTCTTC
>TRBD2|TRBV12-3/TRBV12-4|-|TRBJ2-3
CASSPSGGALNTQYF
TGTGCCAGCAGTCCTAGCGGGGGGGCCCTGAATACGCAGTATTTT
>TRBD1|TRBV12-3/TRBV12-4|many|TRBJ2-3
CASSRGQGVIVTDTQYF
TGTGCCAGCAGCCGGGGACAGGGGGTTATTGTTACAGATACGCAGTATTTT
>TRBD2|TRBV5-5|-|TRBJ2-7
CASNPGLAEYVQYF
TGTGCCAGCAACCCGGGACTAGCAGAGTATGTGCAGTACTTC
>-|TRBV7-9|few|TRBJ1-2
CASSFQKPRVGYTF
TGTGCCAGCAGCTTTCAGAAGCCTCGAGTAGGCTACACCTTC
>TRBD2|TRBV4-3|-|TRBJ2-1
CASSLGLAGVVNEQFF
TGCGCCAGCAGCCTTGGACTAGCGGGAGTTGTTAATGAGCAGTTCTTC
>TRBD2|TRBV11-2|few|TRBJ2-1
CAGRLAGEGEQFF
TGTGCCGGGAGGCTAGCGGGGGAGGGCGAGCAGTTCTTC
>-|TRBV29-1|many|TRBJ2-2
CSVDRLNTGELFF
TGCAGCGTAGACAGGCTGAACACCGGGGAGCTGTTTTTT
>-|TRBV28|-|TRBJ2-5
CASSLELYETQYF
TGTGCCAGCAGTTTAGAACTATACGAGACCCAGTACTTC
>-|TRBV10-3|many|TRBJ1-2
CAISEETVSGYTF
TGTGCCATCAGTGAAGAGACAGTAAGTGGCTACACCTTC
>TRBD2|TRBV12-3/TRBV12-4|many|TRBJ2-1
CASGGAYNEQFF
TGTGCCAGTGGGGGGGCCTACAATGAGCAGTTCTTC
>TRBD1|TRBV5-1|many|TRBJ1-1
CASHGTGVFTEAFF
TGCGCCAGCCACGGGACAGGGGTATTCACTGAAGCTTTCTTT
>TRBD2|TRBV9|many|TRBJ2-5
CASSVAASGQETQYF
TGTGCCAGCAGCGTAGCGGCTAGCGGACAAGAGACCCAGTACTTC
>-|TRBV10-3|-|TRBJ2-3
CAISEIAGTDTQYF
TGTGCCATCAGTGAGATCGCCGGGACAGATACGCAGTATTTT
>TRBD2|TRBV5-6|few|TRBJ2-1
CASSLSGGLPNEQFF
TGTGCCAGCAGTCTAAGCGGGGGGCTACCCAATGAGCAGTTCTTC
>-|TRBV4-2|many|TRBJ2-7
CASSQGDGKQGPSLYYEQYF
TGTGCCAGCAGCCAAGGGGATGGGAAACAGGGTCCTTCTCTCTACTACGAGCAGTACTTC
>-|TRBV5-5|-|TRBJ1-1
CASSLARVGSTEAFF
TGTGCCAGCAGCTTGGCCAGGGTGGGTTCCACTGAAGCTTTCTTT
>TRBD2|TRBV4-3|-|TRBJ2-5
CASSLGTSGSSGETQYF
TGCGCCAGCAGCCTTGGGACTAGCGGGAGCTCTGGGGAGACCCAGTACTTC
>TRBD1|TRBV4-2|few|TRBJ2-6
CASSQSRGQSGANVLTF
TGTGCCAGCAGCCAGAGTAGGGGGCAATCTGGGGCCAACGTCCTGACTTTC
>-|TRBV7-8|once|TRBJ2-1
CASSPSRLPNEQFF
TGTGCCAGCAGCCCCTCCCGCCTTCCCAATGAGCAGTTCTTC
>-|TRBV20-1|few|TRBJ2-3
CSASLGASDTQYF
TGCAGTGCTAGTCTGGGGGCGTCAGATACGCAGTATTTT
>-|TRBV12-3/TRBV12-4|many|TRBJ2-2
CASSTTGNTGELFF
TGTGCCAGCAGTACCACAGGGAACACCGGGGAGCTGTTTTTT
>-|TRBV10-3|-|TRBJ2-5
CAISDQETQYF
TGTGCCATCAGTGACCAAGAGACCCAGTACTTC
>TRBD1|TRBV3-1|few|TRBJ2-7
CASSQATGAEGEQYF
TGTGCCAGCAGCCAAGCGACAGGGGCTGAGGGCGAGCAGTACTTC
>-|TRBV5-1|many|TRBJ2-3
CASSPQGSSDTQYF
TGCGCCAGCAGCCCACAGGGTTCCTCAGATACGCAGTATTTT
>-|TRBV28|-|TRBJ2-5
CASSPAAGWNTQYF
TGTGCCAGCAGTCCGGCGGCAGGGTGGAACACCCAGTACTTC
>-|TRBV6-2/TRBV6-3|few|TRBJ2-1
CASSRTLSNEQFF
TGTGCCAGCAGTCGGACACTTTCAAATGAGCAGTTCTTC
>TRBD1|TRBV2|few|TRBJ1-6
CASSERQGANSPLHF
TGTGCCAGCAGTGAAAGACAGGGGGCGAATTCACCCCTCCACTTT
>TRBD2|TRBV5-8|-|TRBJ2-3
CASSRRAGGGTDTQYF
TGTGCCAGCAGTCGGCGAGCGGGAGGAGGGACAGATACGCAGTATTTT
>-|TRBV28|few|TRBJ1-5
CASSLRQGYNQPQHF
TGTGCCAGCAGTTTGAGGCAGGGATACAATCAGCCCCAGCATTTT
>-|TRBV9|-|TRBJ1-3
CASSVSGQGNTIYF
TGTGCCAGCAGCGTGTCAGGGCAAGGAAACACCATATATTTT
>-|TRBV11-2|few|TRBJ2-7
CASSRQRNYEQYF
TGTGCCAGCAGCCGACAGCGAAACTACGAGCAGTACTTC
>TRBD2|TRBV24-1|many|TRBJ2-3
CATSETSGSHRYF
TGTGCCACCAGTGAAACTAGCGGGTCCCACCGGTATTTT
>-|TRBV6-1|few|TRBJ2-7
CASGVGRYNSDEQYF
TGTGCCAGCGGGGTGGGGAGGTACAACTCGGACGAGCAGTACTTC
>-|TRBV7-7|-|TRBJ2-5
CASSLVRDETQYF
TGTGCCAGCAGCTTAGTCAGGGACGAGACCCAGTACTTC